This paragraph reports one T cell receptor (beta chain). This sample is part of a study of T cell clonotyping in hematopoietic cell transplantation. CDR1 is MNHEY, CDR2 SMNVEV, per germline (reference sequence). The CDR3 sequence is 14 residues long. V gave up 8 bases and J gave up 3 bases, with 14 bases separating them. Method: immunoSEQ multiplex PCR; TCRdb's copy keeps in-frame clones and lacks some. The sample lists fewer than 25,000 clones; approximately 79% were seen once. This sequence was found in a man between 60 and 70 years old in good health. Some clones in this sample may be carry-over from other donors' samples. Sample: peripheral blood mononuclear cells. The rearrangement joins TRBV27 to TRBJ1-5; unclear D gene. In DNA form, the CDR3 reads TGTGCCAGCGGGAAGGACGGATACAATCAGCCCCAGCATTTT. Its translation is CASGKDGYNQPQHF.